The present TCR beta chain was sequenced within a study of cytotoxic CD8 clonotypes in ibrutinib-treated CLL. With regard to this clone: Its antigen remains unknown.

Per the germline V gene, CDR1 is SGHDN and CDR2 is FVKESK. The CDR3 has 15 amino acids. V shed 5 bases, J shed 1 base, and the junction held 0 bases outside the gene matches. Study observations and caveats: Rising at ibrutinib response, clonality subsequently fell back toward baseline at progression.

TCRdb keeps only in-frame clones here, not all; method: immunoSEQ multiplex PCR. This table holds approximately 100,000 clones, about 74% found once. The chain couples TRBV14 to TRBJ2-7; 15 bases map to TRBD2. The input for sequencing was PBMCs, taken after 24 months of ibrutinib treatment. This clonotype originated in a human donor with chronic lymphocytic leukemia. For the CDR3, the DNA is TGTGCCAGCAGCGGGACTAGCGGGAGGTCCTACGAGCAGTACTTC. Its translation is CASSGTSGRSYEQYF.